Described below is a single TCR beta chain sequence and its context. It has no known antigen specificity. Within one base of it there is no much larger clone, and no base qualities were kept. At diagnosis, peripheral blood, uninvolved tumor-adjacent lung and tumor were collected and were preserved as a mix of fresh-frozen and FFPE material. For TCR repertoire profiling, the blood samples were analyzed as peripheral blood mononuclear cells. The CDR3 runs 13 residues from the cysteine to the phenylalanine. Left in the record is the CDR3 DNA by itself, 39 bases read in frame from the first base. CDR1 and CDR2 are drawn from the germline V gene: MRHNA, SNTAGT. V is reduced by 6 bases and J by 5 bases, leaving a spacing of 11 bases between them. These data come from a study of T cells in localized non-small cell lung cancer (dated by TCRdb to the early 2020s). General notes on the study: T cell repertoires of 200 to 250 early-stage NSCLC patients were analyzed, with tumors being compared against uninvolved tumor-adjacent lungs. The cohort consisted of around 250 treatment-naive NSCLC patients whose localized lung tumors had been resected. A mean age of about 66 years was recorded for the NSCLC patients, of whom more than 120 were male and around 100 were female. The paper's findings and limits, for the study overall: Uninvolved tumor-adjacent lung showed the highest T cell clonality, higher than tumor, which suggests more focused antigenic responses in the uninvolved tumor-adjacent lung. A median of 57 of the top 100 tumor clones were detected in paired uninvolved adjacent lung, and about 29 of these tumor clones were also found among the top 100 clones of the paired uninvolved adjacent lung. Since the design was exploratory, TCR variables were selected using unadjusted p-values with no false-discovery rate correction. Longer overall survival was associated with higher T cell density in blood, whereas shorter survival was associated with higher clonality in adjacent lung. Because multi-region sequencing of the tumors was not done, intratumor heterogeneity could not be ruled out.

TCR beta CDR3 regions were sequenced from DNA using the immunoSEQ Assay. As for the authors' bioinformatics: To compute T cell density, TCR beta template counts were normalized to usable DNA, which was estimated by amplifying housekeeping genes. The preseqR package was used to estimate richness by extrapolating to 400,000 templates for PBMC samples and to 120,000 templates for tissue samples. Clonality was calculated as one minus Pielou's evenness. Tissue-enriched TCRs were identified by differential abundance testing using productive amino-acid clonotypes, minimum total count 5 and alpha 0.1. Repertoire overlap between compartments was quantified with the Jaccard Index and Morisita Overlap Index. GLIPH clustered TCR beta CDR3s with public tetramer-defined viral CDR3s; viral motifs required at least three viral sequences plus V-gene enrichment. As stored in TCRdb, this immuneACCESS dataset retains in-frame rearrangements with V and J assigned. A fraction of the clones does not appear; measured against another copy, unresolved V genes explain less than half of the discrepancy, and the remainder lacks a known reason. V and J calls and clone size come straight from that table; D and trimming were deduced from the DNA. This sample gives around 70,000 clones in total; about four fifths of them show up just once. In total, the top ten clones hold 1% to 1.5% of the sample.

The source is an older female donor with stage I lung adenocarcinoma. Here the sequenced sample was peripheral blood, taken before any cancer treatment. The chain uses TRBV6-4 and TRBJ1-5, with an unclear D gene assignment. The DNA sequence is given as TGTGCCAGCAGCGCCGACACTGATCAGCCCCAGCATTTT. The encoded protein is CASSADTDQPQHF.